This T cell receptor (beta chain) is drawn from a study of blood T cell repertoires in COVID-19. In the study overall: Donors in the United States, Italy and Spain gave samples during acute or convalescent COVID-19. T cells, B-cell-depleted T cells, or PBMCs provided the cDNA or gDNA that served as material.

Germline CDR1 SGHRS, CDR2 YFSETQ. The CDR3 is made up of 16 amino acids. V dropped 3 bases and J dropped 0; count of bases not matched to a gene: 7. In the original processing: Reference gene primer amplification gave estimated nucleated cell counts. TCRdb's table, derived via immunoSEQ multiplex PCR, lists solely in-frame clones and lacks some. V and J calls and clone size are given by that table; D and trimming were obtained from the DNA. The table records about 260,000 clones, 80% to 95% of them present only once. Sequencing was performed on peripheral blood. V gene TRBV5-1 combines with J gene TRBJ2-5; 8 bases align to TRBD2. The receptor comes from a person under 35 with COVID-19, enrolled during active disease. The CDR3 spells CASSSGLVGYQETQYF. CDR3 DNA sequence: TGCGCCAGCAGCTCGGGACTAGTAGGGTACCAAGAGACCCAGTACTTC.